This is a list of T cell receptor beta chains from one sample in a study of graft-versus-host responses after intestinal transplantation. Only in-frame clones appear in the TCRdb table, and some are missing; sequencing was by immunoSEQ multiplex PCR. The table lists around 100,000 clones, 80% to 95% of them singletons. These TCRs are of unknown antigen specificity. The specimen comprised unstimulated CD8+ T cells sorted from spleen or lymph node cells, sampled before intestinal transplant. Source of these receptors: a human donor who received an intestinal transplant. Both conserved end residues are part of each CDR3. The D gene is left open where the match is weak. Clone sizes are given selectively: once, few, many, or a class where the clone is expanded.

CDR3 length | J gene | V gene | clone size | D gene | CDR3 protein | CDR3 DNA
11 | TRBJ1-2 | TRBV29-1 | . | . | CSVRGGDGYTF | TGCAGCGTGAGGGGGGGGGACGGCTACACCTTC
14 | TRBJ1-2 | TRBV5-6 | . | TRBD1 | CASSTVDRAYGYTF | TGTGCCAGCAGCACCGTCGACAGGGCCTATGGCTACACCTTC
15 | TRBJ1-2 | TRBV30 | . | TRBD1 | CAWSVLGQGAGGYTF | TGTGCCTGGAGTGTACTTGGACAGGGGGCGGGTGGCTACACCTTC
14 | TRBJ2-1 | TRBV7-9 | . | TRBD2 | CASSTGLALNEQFF | TGTGCCAGCAGCACGGGACTAGCCTTGAATGAGCAGTTCTTC
14 | TRBJ2-1 | TRBV2 | . | TRBD1 | CASREGTGDNEQFF | TGTGCCAGCAGGGAAGGGACAGGGGACAATGAGCAGTTCTTC
15 | TRBJ1-6 | TRBV5-4 | . | TRBD1 | CASSPTGPQNSPLHF | TGTGCCAGCAGCCCGACAGGGCCACAAAATTCACCCCTCCACTTT
14 | TRBJ1-1 | TRBV27 | . | . | CASSLLGGDTEAFF | TGTGCCAGCAGTTTATTAGGGGGGGACACTGAAGCTTTCTTT
12 | TRBJ2-1 | TRBV11-2 | . | . | CASSLGVNEQFF | TGTGCCAGCAGCTTAGGGGTCAATGAGCAGTTCTTC
11 | TRBJ2-1 | TRBV5-4 | . | . | CASSFGKEQFF | TGTGCCAGCAGCTTTGGAAAAGAGCAGTTCTTC
13 | TRBJ2-3 | TRBV7-3 | few | . | CASSLITSDTQYF | TGTGCCAGCAGCTTAATCACGTCAGATACGCAGTATTTT
14 | TRBJ2-2 | TRBV6-1 | . | . | CASSEPQGAGELFF | TGTGCCAGCAGTGAACCTCAGGGAGCCGGGGAGCTGTTTTTT
15 | TRBJ2-1 | TRBV27 | . | . | CASSGGDSSYNEQFF | TGTGCCAGCAGTGGAGGGGACAGTTCCTACAATGAGCAGTTCTTC
13 | TRBJ1-6 | TRBV9 | once | . | CASSVVPDSPLHF | TGTGCCAGCAGCGTGGTCCCGGATTCACCCCTCCACTTT
15 | TRBJ2-3 | TRBV12-5 | . | . | CASGSPLLGTDTQYF | TGTGCTAGTGGTTCCCCCCTCCTTGGCACAGATACGCAGTATTTT
14 | TRBJ2-3 | TRBV6-1 | . | . | CASSPGPGTDTQYF | TGTGCCAGCAGCCCGGGACCAGGCACAGATACGCAGTATTTT
13 | TRBJ2-1 | TRBV4-1 | . | . | CASSPRHTNEQFF | TGCGCCAGCAGTCCCAGACATACCAATGAGCAGTTCTTC
13 | TRBJ2-7 | TRBV30 | . | . | CAWSSGSSYEQYF | TGTGCCTGGAGTTCGGGGAGCTCCTACGAGCAGTACTTC
15 | TRBJ2-3 | TRBV27 | . | . | CASTWRGASTDTQYF | TGTGCCAGCACTTGGCGCGGGGCGAGCACAGATACGCAGTATTTT